This note documents a single T cell receptor beta chain sequence. The CDR3 is 14 amino acids. CDR1 and CDR2 from the germline V gene are SNHLY and FYNNEI. V was clipped by 6 bases and J by 6 bases, with 15 bases between them. These data are taken from a study of OX40 agonist ivuxolimab in advanced cancers. Produced via immunoSEQ multiplex PCR; TCRdb's table is partial and in-frame only. The repertoire includes more than 9,000 clones, roughly two thirds of them detected once, and about 12% sits in the top ten. Sequenced material: CD4+ or CD8+ T cells sorted from blood, taken in a trial of the OX40 agonist ivuxolimab. This sequence was found in an adult with an advanced solid tumor such as melanoma, head and neck, liver or kidney cancer. The rearrangement uses TRBV2 and TRBJ2-1, with a possible D match to TRBD1 (5 bases). The CDR3, as DNA: TGTGCCAGCAGAACCTGGGGCTCCGGCAATGAGCAGTTCTTC. The encoded protein is CASRTWGSGNEQFF.